Below, 25 T cell receptor beta chains from the same sample are listed, as sequenced in a study of PD-1 blockade in classical Hodgkin lymphoma. Clones were sequenced by immunoSEQ multiplex PCR, and TCRdb holds only the in-frame ones, with some missing. Of tens of thousands of clones detected, roughly 91% appear once; the ten largest clones hold approximately 8.1%. Relapse after autologous stem cell transplantation occurred in every patient, and brentuximab vedotin exposure varied. The material was peripheral blood mononuclear cells (PBMCs), obtained at baseline. The receptors derive from a human donor with classical Hodgkin lymphoma.

The chain combines TRBV18 with TRBJ2-1, with TRBD2 matching 14 bases. In germline, CDR1 is KGHSH, CDR2 LQKENI. The CDR3 runs 15 residues. V shed 5 bases and J 7 bases; nucleotides not matched to a gene: 4. The CDR3 sequence: CASSGTSGSRNEQFF. CDR3 coding DNA: TGTGCCAGCTCAGGGACTAGCGGGAGTAGGAATGAGCAGTTCTTC.

The chain combines TRBV30 with TRBJ1-1; no definite D call. Trimming removed 1 base from V and 3 bases from J, with 9 bases in between. Germline V gives CDR1 GTSNPN, CDR2 SVGIG (reference sequence). The CDR3 is made up of 13 amino acids. Here the CDR3 DNA reads TGTGCCTGGAGTGGACCCGCGGACACTGAAGCTTTCTTT. Amino acid sequence: CAWSGPADTEAFF.

The CDR3 nucleotides are TGTGCCACCAGCAGAGGGTCGGTAGCGGGAGGTTACAATGAGCAGTTCTTC. Protein sequence: CATSRGSVAGGYNEQFF. The rearrangement links TRBV15 to TRBJ2-1; 10 nucleotides match TRBD2. From germline, CDR1 is LNHNV and CDR2 YYDKDF (reference sequence). J lost 4 bases, V lost 1 base, and 7 bases had no gene match. CDR3 length: 17 amino acids.

This rearrangement joins TRBV19 to TRBJ2-6; D remains unclear. The germline V gene has CDR1 LNHDA and CDR2 SQIVND (reference sequence). The CDR3 sequence is 16 residues long. V was shortened by 4 bases and J by 0 bases, with 10 bases between the two germline ends. CDR3 nucleotide sequence: TGTGCCAGTAGTAAGGTTCCAGGCTCTGGGGCCAACGTCCTGACTTTC. It translates to CASSKVPGSGANVLTF.

Only one count was recorded for this clone. The rearrangement links TRBV11-2 to TRBJ2-3; maybe TRBD2 (5 bases). The CDR3 runs to 17 residues. Germline assignment: CDR1 SGHAT and CDR2 FQNNGV. Trimming stripped 1 base from V and 3 bases from J, with 17 bases between. DNA for the CDR3: TGTGCCAGCAGCTTAGGATCTGGCGCCGGGAAGACAGATACGCAGTATTTT. Its protein product is CASSLGSGAGKTDTQYF.

This clone came up a few times. This rearrangement joins TRBV5-1 to TRBJ1-1; 7 bases are shared with TRBD1. Germline CDR1 and CDR2: SGHRS and YFSETQ. Trimming at V came to 0 bases and at J to 11 bases, leaving 1 base not matched to a gene. CDR3 length: 11 amino acids. The CDR3 DNA reads as TGCGCCAGCAGCTTGGAGGGGGCGGCTTTCTTT. This sequence encodes CASSLEGAAFF.

V is TRBV16 and J is TRBJ2-5; D may correspond to TRBD1 or TRBD2 (6 bases each). Per germline, CDR1 KGHSY and CDR2 FQNENV. The CDR3 totals 15 residues. V lost 2 bases and J 1 base, leaving 11 bases between the germline ends. The CDR3 region has the DNA TGTGCCAGCAGCCAAAGAGGGGGGACCCAAGAGACCCAGTACTTC. Amino acids: CASSQRGGTQETQYF.

This rearrangement joins TRBV6-5 to TRBJ2-5; TRBD2 aligns across 8 bases. The length of the CDR3 is 16 residues. The V gene end was trimmed by 0 bases and the J gene end by 0 bases; junction bases not matched to a gene: 3. Germline CDR1 MNHEY, CDR2 SVGAGI. This CDR3 reads CASSYSPTSDQETQYF. CDR3 coding DNA: TGTGCCAGCAGTTACTCGCCGACTAGCGACCAAGAGACCCAGTACTTC.

This sequence joins TRBV7-9 and TRBJ2-3; possible D gene TRBD1, 6 bases. The V end lost 4 bases, the J end lost 3 bases, and 11 bases lay between the germline ends. Per the germline V gene, CDR1 is SEHNR and CDR2 is FQNEAQ (reference sequence). The CDR3 covers 14 residues. CDR3: CASSWDTGTDTQYF. CDR3 coding DNA: TGTGCCAGCAGCTGGGACACAGGGACAGATACGCAGTATTTT.

The chain couples TRBV28 to TRBJ2-2; 10 bases align to TRBD2. Looked up from germline, CDR1 is MDHEN and CDR2 is SYDVKM. The CDR3 runs to 16 residues. The trim removed 6 bases at V and 4 bases at J, leaving 8 bases unmatched. CDR3 in amino acids: CASSLLAGVGTGELFF. CDR3 coding DNA: TGTGCCAGCAGCCTTCTAGCGGGAGTAGGCACCGGGGAGCTGTTTTTT.

The chain uses TRBV30 and TRBJ2-1; TRBD2 matches 9 bases. V shed 3 bases and J 6 bases; nucleotides not matched to a gene: 6. CDR1 is GTSNPN and CDR2 is SVGIG in the germline V gene (reference sequence). The CDR3 has 14 residues. The chain's CDR3 is CAWRSTSGRNEQFF. CDR3 in DNA: TGTGCCTGGAGATCTACTAGCGGGCGCAATGAGCAGTTCTTC.

The chain employs TRBV9 and TRBJ1-4; maybe TRBD1 (6 bases). The V end lost 0 bases, the J end lost 7 bases, and 13 bases lay between the germline ends. This CDR3 has 15 amino acids. Germline CDR1 and CDR2: SGDLS and YYNGEE. This CDR3 is CASSVAIGGGEKLFF. CDR3 DNA: TGTGCCAGCAGCGTAGCGATAGGGGGTGGTGAAAAACTGTTTTTT. The variable domain in full, with the rest retrieved from reference TRBV9 and TRBJ1-4, is DSGVTQTPKHLITATGQRVTLRCSPRSGDLSVYWYQQSLDQGLQFLIQYYNGEERAKGNILERFSAQQFPDLHSELNLSSLELGDSALYFCASSVAIGGGEKLFFGSGTQLSVL.

This chain joins TRBV28 and TRBJ2-3; 8 nucleotides line up with TRBD1. V was pared by 8 bases and J by 7 bases, with 8 bases of the junction left unmatched. CDR1 is MDHEN and CDR2 is SYDVKM in the germline V gene. CDR3 size: 13 residues. The CDR3 spells CASGWTGPNTQYF. DNA of the CDR3: TGTGCCAGCGGCTGGACAGGGCCCAATACGCAGTATTTT.

This clone appeared a single time. V is TRBV30 and J is TRBJ2-7; D possibly uses TRBD1 or TRBD2 (5 bases each). Trimming cost V 4 bases and J 0 bases, with 10 bases left between them. This CDR3 region has 13 residues. Germline V gene data show CDR1 as GTSNPN and CDR2 as SVGIG (reference sequence). CDR3 sequence: CAWTRDGSYEQYF. CDR3 DNA: TGTGCCTGGACTAGGGACGGCTCCTACGAGCAGTACTTC.

This clone has only one observation. The chain has TRBV6-6 and TRBJ2-7, with TRBD1 as a possible D gene (5 bases). This CDR3 is 13 amino acids long. Per the germline V gene, CDR1 is MNHNY and CDR2 is SVGAGI (reference sequence). The V gene lost 6 bases and the J gene lost 0 bases, with 9 bases spanning the gap. This CDR3 reads CASRLGDSYEQYF. The CDR3 DNA is TGTGCCAGCAGATTAGGGGACTCCTACGAGCAGTACTTC.

The gene calls are TRBV7-9 and TRBJ2-5; possible D gene TRBD2, 6 bases. V gave up 6 bases and J gave up 3 bases, with 14 bases separating them. The CDR3 has 14 amino acids. The germline gives CDR1 SEHNR, CDR2 FQNEAQ (reference sequence). In nucleotides, the CDR3 is TGTGCCAGCAGGGCCGGGGAGGTAAAAGAGACCCAGTACTTC. Translation: CASRAGEVKETQYF.

This clone was picked up a small number of times. The V gene is TRBV7-7, the J gene TRBJ1-2; D is unresolved. Trimming removed 3 bases from V and 5 bases from J, with 4 bases in between. Germline-derived CDR1 and CDR2 are SSHAT and FNYEAQ (reference sequence). CDR3 length: 11 residues. The CDR3 loop reads CASSLLYGYTF. DNA of the CDR3: TGTGCCAGCAGCTTGTTGTATGGCTACACCTTC.

This rearrangement joins TRBV28 to TRBJ1-1; D might be TRBD1 (5 bases). The germline V and J ends were trimmed by 8 bases and 1 base, with 17 bases remaining between them. The germline V gene encodes CDR1 MDHEN and CDR2 SYDVKM. This CDR3 comprises 15 residues. CDR3 sequence (DNA): TGTGCCAGCGGACTAACCGCGGGGGGGAACACTGAAGCTTTCTTT. Amino acids: CASGLTAGGNTEAFF.

CDR3 protein: CASSFSRTALDTQYF. CDR3 nucleotides: TGTGCCAGCAGTTTTTCTCGGACAGCTCTAGATACGCAGTATTTT. The chain links TRBV27 to TRBJ2-3; weak D call: TRBD1 (6 bases). The CDR3 is 15 residues long. Germline CDR1 and CDR2: MNHEY and SMNVEV (reference sequence). With 3 bases removed from V and 5 bases from J, the gap between germline ends came to 15 bases.

This rearrangement joins TRBV27 to TRBJ1-6, with D uncertain. The CDR3 consists of 15 residues. From germline, CDR1 is MNHEY and CDR2 SMNVEV (reference sequence). Trimming stripped 3 bases from V and 5 bases from J, with 11 bases between. The CDR3 coding sequence is TGTGCCAGCAGTTTGTCCGGAGGAGATAATTCACCCCTCCACTTT. Translating it yields CASSLSGGDNSPLHF.

J is TRBJ1-2 and V is TRBV19; 9 bases map to TRBD1. Losses at the gene ends were 6 bases for V and 4 bases for J; bases not matched to a gene: 9. The CDR3 is 15 residues long. Germline V gene sequence: CDR1 LNHDA, CDR2 SQIVND (reference sequence). CDR3 loop: CASSVPGQGAYGYTF. CDR3 DNA sequence: TGTGCCAGTAGCGTCCCGGGACAGGGTGCCTATGGCTACACCTTC.

This clone appeared a single time. The rearrangement joins TRBV19 to TRBJ1-3; no definite D call. This CDR3 is built from 15 residues. The germline CDR1 and CDR2 sequences are LNHDA and SQIVND (reference sequence). The V end lost 0 bases, the J end lost 0 bases, and 6 bases lay between the germline ends. CDR3 DNA: TGTGCCAGTAGTATAGATAACTTCTCTGGAAACACCATATATTTT. Translated: CASSIDNFSGNTIYF.

This chain joins TRBV27 and TRBJ1-2, with D perhaps matching TRBD1 (6 bases). Germline-derived CDR1 and CDR2 are MNHEY and SMNVEV (reference sequence). The V gene lost 6 bases and the J gene lost 1 base, with 12 bases spanning the gap. The CDR3 has 14 residues. The CDR3 DNA reads as TGTGCCAGCAGCTGGGAAGGGGGTAACTATGGCTACACCTTC. Residues: CASSWEGGNYGYTF.

This clone turned up a few times. The chain is built from TRBV27 and TRBJ2-7, with 10 bases identical to TRBD2. V lost 1 base, J lost 6 bases, and 3 bases stayed unmatched. Germline V gene lookup returns CDR1 MNHEY and CDR2 SMNVEV (reference sequence). The CDR3 is 14 residues long. The CDR3 reads CASSLFWTSGEQYF. The CDR3 DNA sequence: TGTGCCAGCAGTTTATTTTGGACTAGCGGCGAGCAGTACTTC.

This chain links TRBV30 with TRBJ1-1, with D unclear. Germline values: CDR1 GTSNPN, CDR2 SVGIG (reference sequence). The CDR3 has 13 residues. V lost 5 bases and J lost 0, with 10 bases in between. The CDR3 protein is CAWSAGVNTEAFF. The DNA of the CDR3 is TGTGCCTGGTCCGCCGGAGTGAACACTGAAGCTTTCTTT.